This T cell receptor (beta chain) was identified during a study of lymphopenia after photon versus proton radiotherapy. Study outcomes and limitations: Post-nadir diversity loss with photons came from oligoclonal expansion, particularly CD8+ Temra cells. Photon-treated patients lost naive T cells and TCR diversity; proton-treated stayed stable. In patients who died, overall survival fell as post-nadir TCR diversity dropped more. Better survival with proton therapy was suggested as possible, not demonstrated.

Method: immunoSEQ multiplex PCR; TCRdb's copy keeps in-frame clones and lacks some. The sample lists about 68,000 clones; roughly 88% were seen once. This clone was observed a single time. What it binds is unknown. Germline assignment: CDR1 LNHDA and CDR2 SQIVND (reference sequence). With 6 bases clipped from V and 0 bases from J, the junction kept 10 bases outside the gene matches. The CDR3 runs to 17 residues. The TCR sequence derives from a woman aged 70 to 79 with pancreatic cancer. The rearrangement joins TRBV19 to TRBJ2-1; 8 bases line up with TRBD2. Specimen: peripheral blood, collected from a patient treated with photon-based radiotherapy. The CDR3: CASRREASTSSYNEQFF. Here the CDR3 DNA reads TGTGCCAGTAGGCGGGAGGCCTCCACTAGCTCCTACAATGAGCAGTTCTTC.